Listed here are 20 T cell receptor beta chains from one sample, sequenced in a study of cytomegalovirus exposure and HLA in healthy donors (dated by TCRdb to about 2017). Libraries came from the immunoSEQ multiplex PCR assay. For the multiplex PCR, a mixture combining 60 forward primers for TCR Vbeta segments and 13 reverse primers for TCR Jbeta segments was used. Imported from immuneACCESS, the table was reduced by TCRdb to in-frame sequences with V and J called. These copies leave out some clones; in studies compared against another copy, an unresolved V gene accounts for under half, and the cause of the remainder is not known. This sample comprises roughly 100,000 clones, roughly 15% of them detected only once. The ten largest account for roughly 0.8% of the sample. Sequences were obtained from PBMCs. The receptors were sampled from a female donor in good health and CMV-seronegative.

CDR3 in amino acids: CAWSVCVTGVTEAFF. CDR3 DNA sequence: TGTGCCTGGAGTGTTTGTGTGACAGGGGTCACTGAAGCTTTCTTT. This chain uses TRBV30 with TRBJ1-1; 8 bases fit TRBD1. With V trimmed by 0 bases and J by 4 bases, 7 bases remained unmatched. The CDR3 extends over 15 amino acids. Germline lookup yields CDR1 GTSNPN and CDR2 SVGIG (reference sequence).

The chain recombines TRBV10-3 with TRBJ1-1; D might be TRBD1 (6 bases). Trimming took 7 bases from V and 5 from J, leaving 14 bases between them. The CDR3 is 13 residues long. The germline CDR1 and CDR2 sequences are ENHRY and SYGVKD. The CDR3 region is CAINNGRGTEAFF. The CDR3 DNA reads TGTGCCATCAACAACGGCAGGGGAACTGAAGCTTTCTTT.

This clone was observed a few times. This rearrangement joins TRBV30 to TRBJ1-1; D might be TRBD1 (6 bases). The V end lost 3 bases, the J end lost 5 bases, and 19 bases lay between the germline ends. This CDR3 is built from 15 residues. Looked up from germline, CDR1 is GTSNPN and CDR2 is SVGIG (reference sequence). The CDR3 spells CAWRDQGMGRTEAFF. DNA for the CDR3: TGTGCCTGGAGAGACCAGGGGATGGGTCGGACTGAAGCTTTCTTT.

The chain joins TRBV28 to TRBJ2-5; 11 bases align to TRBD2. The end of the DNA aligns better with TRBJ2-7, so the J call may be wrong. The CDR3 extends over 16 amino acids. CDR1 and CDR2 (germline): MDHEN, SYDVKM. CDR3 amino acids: CASRYLTSGSIYEQYF. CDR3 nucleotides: TGTGCCAGCAGGTACCTAACTAGCGGGAGTATCTACGAGCAGTACTTC.

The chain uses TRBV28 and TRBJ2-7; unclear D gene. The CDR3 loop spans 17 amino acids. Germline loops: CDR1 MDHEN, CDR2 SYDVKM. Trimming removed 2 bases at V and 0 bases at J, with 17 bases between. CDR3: CASSLNSAALSSYEQYF. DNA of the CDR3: TGTGCCAGCAGTTTAAACTCCGCGGCACTGAGCTCCTACGAGCAGTACTTC.

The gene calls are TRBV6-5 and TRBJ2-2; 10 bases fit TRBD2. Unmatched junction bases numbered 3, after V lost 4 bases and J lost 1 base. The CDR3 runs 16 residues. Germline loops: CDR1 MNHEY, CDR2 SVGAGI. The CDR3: CASSWLAGVNTGELFF. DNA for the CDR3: TGTGCCAGCAGTTGGCTAGCGGGAGTGAACACCGGGGAGCTGTTTTTT.

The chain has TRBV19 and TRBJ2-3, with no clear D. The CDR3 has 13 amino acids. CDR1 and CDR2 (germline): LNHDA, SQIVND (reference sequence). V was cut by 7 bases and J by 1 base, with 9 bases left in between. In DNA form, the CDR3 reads TGTGCCAGTACCCTGGGCGGCACAGATACGCAGTATTTT. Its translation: CASTLGGTDTQYF. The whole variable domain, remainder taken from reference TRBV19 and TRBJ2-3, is DGGITQSPKYLFRKEGQNVTLSCEQNLNHDAMYWYRQDPGQGLRLIYYSQIVNDFQKGDIAEGYSVSREKKESFPLTVTSAQKNPTAFYLCASTLGGTDTQYFGPGTRLTVL.

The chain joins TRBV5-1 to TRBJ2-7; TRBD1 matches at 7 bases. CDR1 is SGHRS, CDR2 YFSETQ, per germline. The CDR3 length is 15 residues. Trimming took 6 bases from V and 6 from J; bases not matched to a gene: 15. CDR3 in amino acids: CASTINDRVISEQYF. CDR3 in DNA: TGCGCCAGCACGATAAATGACAGGGTAATATCCGAGCAGTACTTC.

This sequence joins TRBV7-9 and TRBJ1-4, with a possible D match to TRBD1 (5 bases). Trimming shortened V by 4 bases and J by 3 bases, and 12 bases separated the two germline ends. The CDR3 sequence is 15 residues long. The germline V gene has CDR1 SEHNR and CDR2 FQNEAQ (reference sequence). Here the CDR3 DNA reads TGTGCCAGCAGCTCGCCGGGGGGATCTAATGAAAAACTGTTTTTT. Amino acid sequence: CASSSPGGSNEKLFF.

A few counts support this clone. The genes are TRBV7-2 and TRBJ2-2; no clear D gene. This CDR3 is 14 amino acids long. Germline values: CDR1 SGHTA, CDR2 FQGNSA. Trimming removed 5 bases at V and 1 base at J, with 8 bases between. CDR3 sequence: CASSISWNTGELFF. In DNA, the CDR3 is TGTGCCAGCAGCATTAGTTGGAACACCGGGGAGCTGTTTTTT.

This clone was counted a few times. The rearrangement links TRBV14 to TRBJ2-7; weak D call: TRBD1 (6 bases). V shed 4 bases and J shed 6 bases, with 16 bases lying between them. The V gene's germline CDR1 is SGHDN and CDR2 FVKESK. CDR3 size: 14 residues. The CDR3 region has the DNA TGTGCCAGCAGCCCTGCCCTTGGGGGCGGCGAGCAGTACTTC. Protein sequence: CASSPALGGGEQYF.

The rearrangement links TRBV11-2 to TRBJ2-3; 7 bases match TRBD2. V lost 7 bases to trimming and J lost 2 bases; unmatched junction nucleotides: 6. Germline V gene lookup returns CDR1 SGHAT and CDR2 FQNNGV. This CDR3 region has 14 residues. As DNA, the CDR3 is TGTGCCAGCACAACGACTAGCTCCACAGATACGCAGTATTTT. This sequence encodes CASTTTSSTDTQYF.

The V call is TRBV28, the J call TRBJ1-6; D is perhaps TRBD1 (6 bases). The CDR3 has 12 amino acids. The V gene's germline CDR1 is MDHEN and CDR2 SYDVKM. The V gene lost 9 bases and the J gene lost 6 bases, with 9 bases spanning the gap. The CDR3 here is CASRRGNSPLHF. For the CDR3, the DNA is TGTGCCAGTCGCAGGGGTAATTCACCCCTCCACTTT.

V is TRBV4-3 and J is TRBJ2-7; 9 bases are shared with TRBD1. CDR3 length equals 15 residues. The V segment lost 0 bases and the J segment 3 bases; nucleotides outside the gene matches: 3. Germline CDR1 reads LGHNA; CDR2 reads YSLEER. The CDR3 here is CASSQDRTGDYEQYF. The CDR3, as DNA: TGCGCCAGCAGCCAAGATCGGACAGGGGACTACGAGCAGTACTTC.

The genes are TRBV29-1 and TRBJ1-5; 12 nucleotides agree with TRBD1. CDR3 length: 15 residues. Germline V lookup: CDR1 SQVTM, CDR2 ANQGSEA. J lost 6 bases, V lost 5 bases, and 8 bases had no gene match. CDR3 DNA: TGCAGCGTTCAATCCGGGACAGGGGGCTCTCAGCCCCAGCATTTT. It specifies CSVQSGTGGSQPQHF. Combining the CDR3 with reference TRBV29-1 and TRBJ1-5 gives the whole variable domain SAVISQKPSRDICQRGTSLTIQCQVDSQVTMMFWYRQQPGQSLTLIATANQGSEATYESGFVIDKFPISRPNLTFSTLTVSNMSPEDSSIYLCSVQSGTGGSQPQHFGDGTRLSIL.

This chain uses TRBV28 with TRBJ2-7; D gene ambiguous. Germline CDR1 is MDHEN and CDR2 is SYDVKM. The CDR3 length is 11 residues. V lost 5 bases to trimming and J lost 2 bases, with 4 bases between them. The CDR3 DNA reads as TGTGCCAGCAGTCAGACCTACGAGCAGTACTTC. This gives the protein CASSQTYEQYF.

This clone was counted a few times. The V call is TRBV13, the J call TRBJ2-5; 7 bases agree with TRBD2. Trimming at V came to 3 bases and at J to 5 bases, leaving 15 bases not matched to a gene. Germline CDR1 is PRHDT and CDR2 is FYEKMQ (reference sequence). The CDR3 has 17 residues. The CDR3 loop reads CASSLATPTSHPETQYF. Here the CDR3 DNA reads TGTGCCAGCAGCTTGGCCACTCCGACTAGCCATCCCGAGACCCAGTACTTC.

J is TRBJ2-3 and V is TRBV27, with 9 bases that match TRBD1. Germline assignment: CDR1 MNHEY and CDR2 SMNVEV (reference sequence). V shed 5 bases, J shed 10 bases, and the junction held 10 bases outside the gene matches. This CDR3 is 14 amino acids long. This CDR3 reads CASSPPGQGRAQYF. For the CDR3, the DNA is TGTGCCAGCAGTCCCCCGGGACAGGGTAGGGCGCAGTATTTT.

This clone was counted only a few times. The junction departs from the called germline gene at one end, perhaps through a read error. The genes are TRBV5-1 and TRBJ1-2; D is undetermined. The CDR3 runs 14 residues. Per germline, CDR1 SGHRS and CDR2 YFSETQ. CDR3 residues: CASSLDRGNSGYTF. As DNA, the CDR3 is TGCGCCAGCAGCTTGGACCGGGGAAACTCTGGCTACACCTTC.

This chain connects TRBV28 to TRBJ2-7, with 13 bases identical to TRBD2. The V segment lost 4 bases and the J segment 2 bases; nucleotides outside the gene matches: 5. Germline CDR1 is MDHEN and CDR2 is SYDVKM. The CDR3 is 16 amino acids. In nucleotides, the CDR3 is TGTGCCAGCAGTTGGGAGGGACTAGCGGGAACCTACGAGCAGTACTTC. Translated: CASSWEGLAGTYEQYF.